This T cell receptor beta chain was profiled in a study of cytomegalovirus exposure and HLA in healthy donors. In the study overall: A prior study identified roughly 110 million unique TCR beta sequences from about 179 million T cells.

Vbeta (60) and Jbeta (13) primers were used in the PCR. Measured with immunoSEQ multiplex PCR; TCRdb has only the in-frame clones, and not every one. The sample contains fewer than 180,000 clones, roughly 80% of which appear only once. This receptor was obtained from a human donor in good health. Sequenced sample: PBMCs.

CDR3 in amino acids: CASSFRQGRNTEAFF. Here the CDR3 DNA reads TGTGCCAGCAGCTTCCGACAGGGGAGGAACACTGAAGCTTTCTTT. The chain is built from TRBV7-9 and TRBJ1-1, with TRBD1 matching 8 bases. The CDR3 consists of 15 residues. Germline V gene lookup returns CDR1 SEHNR and CDR2 FQNEAQ (reference sequence). V shed 3 bases and J 1 base; nucleotides not matched to a gene: 4.